The sequence of this T cell receptor (beta chain) was determined in a study of tumor-infiltrating lymphocytes in primary liver carcinoma. Study as a whole: Lesions, classed as T1-T3 N0M0, spanned roughly 4 to 10 cm across.

TCR beta cDNA was prepared out of roughly 520 ng total RNA by means of a constant-region primer. Slightly modified ARM-PCR, run as three nested multiplex PCR rounds, produced the TCR beta libraries. TRBV1-TRBV30 forward primers paired with a C-beta reverse primer were used in the first two PCR rounds, which ran 9 to 10 cycles each. TCRdb independently ran MiXCR on the multiplex PCR reads; one entry per CDR3 protein. The sample lists about 120,000 distinct CDR3 sequences, approximately 71% seen once, with around 8.1% in the top ten. This CDR3 contains 14 residues. The V end lost 4 bases, the J end lost 3 bases, and 11 bases lay between the germline ends. Germline-derived CDR1 and CDR2 are SGHAT and FQNNGV. Study outcomes and limitations: Tumor samples exhibited a significantly greater top-250-clone fraction than blood samples (p = 0.039). Tumor region pairs shared more overlap than did tumor-adjacent and tumor-blood pairs.

On this clonotype itself: The antigen is unknown. This CDR3 is missing its conserved last phenylalanine or tryptophan, likely due to a read error.

Co-extraction of RNA and DNA was performed on roughly 20-34 mg of unsorted bulk tissue. Each participant had primary liver carcinoma, and surgical resection was the treatment. The chain is built from TRBV11-2 and TRBJ2-3; tentative D call: TRBD2 (6 bases). The sample comprised tumor-adjacent normal liver tissue. This TCR was sampled from a woman aged 60-70 years with primary liver carcinoma and hepatitis B virus infection. CDR3 sequence (DNA): TGTGCCAGCAGCTCAGATCGGGAGACAGATACGCAGTATCTT. Residues: CASSSDRETDTQYL.